This T cell receptor beta chain was recorded in a study of shared clonotypes between healthy human individuals. Germline CDR1 MDHEN, CDR2 SYDVKM. The germline V and J ends were trimmed by 4 bases and 2 bases, with 5 bases remaining between them. CDR3 length: 12 amino acids. Details on this clone: Its target is not known.

TCRdb's table, derived via immunoSEQ multiplex PCR, lists solely in-frame clones and lacks some. The table records about 1,500,000 clones, roughly 96% of them present only once. Study-wide results and caveats: With several donors compared, roughly 5% of naive CD4 clonotypes were shared.

The investigators split CD4+ cells into a CD45RA+ naive subset and a CD45RA-negative memory subset. The rearrangement links TRBV28 to TRBJ1-2; possible D gene TRBD1, 5 bases. The source is a man aged 25 to 40 in good health. The sample comprised naive CD4+ T cells sorted from blood. This sample's subset: CD45RA+ positively selected. This CDR3 is CASSWDNYGYTF. The CDR3, as DNA: TGTGCCAGCAGTTGGGACAACTATGGCTACACCTTC.